Listed here are 32 T cell receptor beta chains from one sample, sequenced in a study of siplizumab effects on memory and regulatory T cells. Sequencing used immunoSEQ multiplex PCR; TCRdb keeps in-frame clones, though not all of them. The sample shows roughly 120,000 clones, roughly 92% of them seen only once. Sample: CD4+ T cells sorted from blood. These receptors were obtained from a human donor in good health.

The rearrangement uses TRBV7-9 and TRBJ2-5; 8 bases are a match to TRBD1. The closer fit of TRBJ2-7 to the DNA end suggests the J call may be wrong. The germline V gene encodes CDR1 SEHNR and CDR2 FQNEAQ (reference sequence). CDR3 length equals 14 residues. The CDR3 nucleotides read TGTGCCAGCAGCCGCGGACAGGGCGGCTACGAGCAGTACTTC. Residues: CASSRGQGGYEQYF.

The chain links TRBV29-1 to TRBJ2-7; 7 bases are shared with TRBD2. Germline V gene lookup returns CDR1 SQVTM and CDR2 ANQGSEA. Trimming took 4 bases from V and 4 from J; bases not matched to a gene: 10. This CDR3 contains 14 residues. CDR3 sequence reads: CSVGIKGRVYEQYF. The CDR3 DNA reads TGCAGCGTTGGGATAAAGGGGAGGGTTTACGAGCAGTACTTC.

The chain couples TRBV2 to TRBJ1-5; maybe TRBD1 (6 bases). V lost 4 bases and J 2 bases, leaving 21 bases between the germline ends. Germline loops: CDR1 SNHLY, CDR2 FYNNEI. The CDR3 totals 18 residues. This CDR3 reads CASSVRRTVVFGNQPQHF. In nucleotides, the CDR3 is TGTGCCAGCAGTGTTCGCCGGACAGTCGTATTTGGCAATCAGCCCCAGCATTTT.

This chain uses TRBV19 with TRBJ1-1, with D maybe TRBD1 (6 bases). This CDR3 region has 14 residues. Per the germline V gene, CDR1 is LNHDA and CDR2 is SQIVND (reference sequence). The V end lost 7 bases, the J end lost 2 bases, and 14 bases lay between the germline ends. The CDR3 DNA reads TGTGCCAGTAAGCCAGGGGAATCTAACACTGAAGCTTTCTTT. This gives the protein CASKPGESNTEAFF.

The chain has TRBV27 and TRBJ1-1, with D perhaps matching TRBD1 (5 bases). This CDR3 has 22 residues. V was cut by 3 bases and J by 7 bases, with 39 bases left in between. The germline gives CDR1 MNHEY, CDR2 SMNVEV (reference sequence). The DNA for the CDR3 is TGTGCCAGCAGTTTCTTCCGCAGCACTACCGGGGTAAAGGGTGGGGGAATCTTTGAAGCTTTCTTT. The encoded protein is CASSFFRSTTGVKGGGIFEAFF.

The rearrangement joins TRBV6-6 to TRBJ1-2, with TRBD1 matching over 7 bases. With 11 bases clipped from V and 5 bases from J, the junction kept 11 bases outside the gene matches. The germline V gene encodes CDR1 MNHNY and CDR2 SVGAGI (reference sequence). CDR3 size: 13 residues. Written as DNA, the CDR3 is TGTGCCGGCCAAAAACAGGGGATGTATGGCTACACCTTC. This translates into CAGQKQGMYGYTF.

This clone was observed once. The V gene is TRBV28, the J gene TRBJ1-2; 8 nucleotides agree with TRBD1. After removal of 7 bases from V and 5 bases from J, the junction contained 6 bases not matched to a gene. Looked up from germline, CDR1 is MDHEN and CDR2 is SYDVKM. CDR3 length: 13 residues. The CDR3 region has the DNA TGTGCCAGCAAGGGGGGACAGGTGTATGGCTACACCTTC. This codes for CASKGGQVYGYTF.

This clone was detected a few times. The chain uses TRBV9 and TRBJ2-4; possibly TRBD2 for D (7 bases). The germline gives CDR1 SGDLS, CDR2 YYNGEE. V gave up 0 bases and J gave up 5 bases, with 12 bases separating them. CDR3 length: 15 residues. CDR3 loop: CASSVATGRENIQYF. Written as DNA, the CDR3 is TGTGCCAGCAGCGTAGCTACAGGGAGGGAAAACATTCAGTACTTC.

V gene TRBV21-1 combines with J gene TRBJ2-7; TRBD2 was called by the table and not checked on the DNA. TRBV21-1 is listed as a pseudogene. The CDR3 length is 19 residues. The CDR3 nucleotides read TGTGCCAGCAGCACTACTGCCGGGACTAGCGGGAGGGGGTCCTACGAGCAGTACTTC. Its protein product is CASSTTAGTSGRGSYEQYF.

This chain connects TRBV10-3 to TRBJ2-7; 9 positions match TRBD1. This CDR3 region has 15 residues. CDR1 and CDR2 from the germline V gene are ENHRY and SYGVKD. The V and J ends lost 3 bases and 4 bases, in that order; junction bases with no gene match: 7. The CDR3 spells CAISDPGTGTYEQYF. The CDR3 region has the DNA TGTGCCATCAGTGACCCCGGGACAGGGACTTACGAGCAGTACTTC.

The V call is TRBV28, the J call TRBJ2-7; perhaps TRBD2 as D (6 bases). This CDR3 region has 14 residues. Trimming stripped 3 bases from V and 5 bases from J, with 14 bases between. The germline CDR1 and CDR2 sequences are MDHEN and SYDVKM. CDR3 bases: TGTGCCAGCAGTTTGGGAGGAGCTTTGAACGAGCAGTACTTC. It is translated as CASSLGGALNEQYF.

This chain links TRBV25-1 with TRBJ2-2; D remains ambiguous. The V end lost 2 bases, the J end lost 9 bases, and 10 bases lay between the germline ends. This CDR3 is 13 amino acids long. Germline CDR1 and CDR2: MGHDK and SYGVNS. In DNA, the CDR3 is TGTGCCAGCAGTGAAGTCCTAAGCCGGGAGCTGTTTTTT. Protein: CASSEVLSRELFF.

V and J are TRBV6-1 and TRBJ1-5; D is unclear. Between the trimmed V and J ends, which lost 3 bases and 4 bases, there was a span of 10 bases. The CDR3 has 14 residues. The V gene's germline CDR1 is MNHNS and CDR2 SASEGT. Written as DNA, the CDR3 is TGTGCCAGCAGTGACCGGACGGGAAATCAGCCCCAGCATTTT. This sequence encodes CASSDRTGNQPQHF.

Here the CDR3 DNA reads TGTGCCAGCACCAAGGGACAGGTAACAGATACGCAGTATTTT. Its protein is CASTKGQVTDTQYF. The V call is TRBV6-5, the J call TRBJ2-3; 8 positions agree with TRBD1. Unmatched junction bases numbered 6, after V lost 7 bases and J lost 3 bases. Germline V lookup: CDR1 MNHEY, CDR2 SVGAGI. The CDR3 is 14 amino acids.

The chain links TRBV5-1 to TRBJ2-2, with 7 bases aligning to TRBD2. J lost 6 bases, V lost 0 bases, and 8 bases had no gene match. This CDR3 is built from 16 residues. Germline V gene lookup returns CDR1 SGHRS and CDR2 YFSETQ. CDR3 DNA: TGCGCCAGCAGCTTGGCTGCGGGAGCTAGCGCCGGGGAGCTGTTTTTT. It encodes CASSLAAGASAGELFF.

The DNA for the CDR3 is TGCGCCAGCAGCTTGTACAGCGGGACCGAGCAGTACTTC. This gives the protein CASSLYSGTEQYF. This rearrangement joins TRBV5-1 to TRBJ2-7; 7 nucleotides align to TRBD2. Per germline, CDR1 SGHRS and CDR2 YFSETQ. Germline trimming cut 1 base from V and 6 bases from J; bases unmatched to any gene: 4. The CDR3 covers 13 residues.

The V gene is TRBV15, the J gene TRBJ2-5; D ambiguous. The CDR3 totals 13 residues. V was shortened by 6 bases and J by 2 bases, with 10 bases between the two germline ends. Germline V CDR1 and CDR2: LNHNV, YYDKDF (reference sequence). The CDR3 reads CATRNRRQETQYF. The DNA of the CDR3 is TGTGCCACCAGGAATAGGCGTCAAGAGACCCAGTACTTC.

The chain joins TRBV7-3 to TRBJ2-7, with D perhaps matching TRBD1 or TRBD2 (6 bases each). V lost 2 bases and J lost 3, with 8 bases in between. Germline CDR1 is SGHTA and CDR2 is FQGTGA. The CDR3 sequence is 13 residues long. The chain's CDR3 is CASSLGGLYEQYF. The CDR3 region has the DNA TGTGCCAGCAGCTTAGGGGGGCTCTACGAGCAGTACTTC.

DNA of the CDR3: TGTGCCATCTCCTTAGCGGGCCCGACAGATACGCAGTATTTT. Residues: CAISLAGPTDTQYF. This sequence joins TRBV6-5 and TRBJ2-3; 7 nucleotides line up with TRBD2. V was clipped by 10 bases and J by 3 bases; unmatched bases: 10. The CDR3 is 14 amino acids. Germline V CDR1 and CDR2: MNHEY, SVGAGI.

The rearrangement links TRBV2 to TRBJ1-2; the D is unclear. Germline CDR1 SNHLY, CDR2 FYNNEI. The ends were cut back, 3 bases at V and 3 bases at J, with 8 bases in the middle. This CDR3 is 13 amino acids long. CDR3 sequence (DNA): TGTGCCAGCAGTGACGAGAGTGACTATGGCTACACCTTC. Protein sequence: CASSDESDYGYTF.

V usage is TRBV6-1 and J usage is TRBJ2-1; no definite D call. Trimming pared 6 bases from V and 0 bases from J, leaving 9 bases between. Looked up from germline, CDR1 is MNHNS and CDR2 is SASEGT. The CDR3 extends over 14 amino acids. The CDR3 region is CASRNTDSYNEQFF. The CDR3 DNA sequence: TGTGCCAGCAGAAATACTGACTCCTACAATGAGCAGTTCTTC.

This chain connects TRBV4-2 to TRBJ1-1; D gene unclear. CDR3 size: 15 residues. V was cut by 1 base and J by 1 base, with 10 bases left in between. Looked up from germline, CDR1 is LGHNA and CDR2 is YNFKEQ. The CDR3 region has the DNA TGTGCCAGCAGCCAAGGCTCAGCCCCGAACACTGAAGCTTTCTTT. It specifies CASSQGSAPNTEAFF.

This sequence joins TRBV5-6 and TRBJ2-7; tentative D call: TRBD2 (5 bases). The CDR3 runs 18 residues. Per the germline V gene, CDR1 is SGHDT and CDR2 is YYEEEE. V was cut by 2 bases and J by 4 bases, with 25 bases left in between. CDR3 in DNA: TGTGCCAGCAGCTTTCTCCCGGGGAAAACCGGCGGCAGGTACGAGCAGTACTTC. Amino acids: CASSFLPGKTGGRYEQYF.

The chain joins TRBV7-9 to TRBJ2-3; TRBD2 matches 7 bases. The V gene end was trimmed by 5 bases and the J gene end by 0 bases; junction bases not matched to a gene: 8. The CDR3 totals 16 residues. Germline V CDR1 and CDR2: SEHNR, FQNEAQ (reference sequence). The CDR3 bases are TGTGCCAGCAGCCGCTCGCTAGCGGTGAGCACAGATACGCAGTATTTT. The encoded protein is CASSRSLAVSTDTQYF.

The chain joins TRBV7-2 to TRBJ2-3, with unresolved D. V lost 2 bases and J 8 bases, leaving 8 bases between the germline ends. CDR1 is SGHTA and CDR2 is FQGNSA in the germline V gene. The CDR3 contains 12 residues. The CDR3: CASSLIVGTQYF. The CDR3 DNA is TGTGCCAGCAGCTTAATTGTAGGTACGCAGTATTTT. The full variable domain, its missing parts supplied by reference TRBV7-2 and TRBJ2-3, is GAGVSQSPSNKVTEKGKDVELRCDPISGHTALYWYRQSLGQGLEFLIYFQGNSAPDKSGLPSDRFSAERTGGSVSTLTIQRTQQEDSAVYLCASSLIVGTQYFGPGTRLTVL.

The chain has TRBV6-5 and TRBJ1-5; the match to TRBD1 covers 7 bases. V was clipped by 10 bases and J by 4 bases; unmatched bases: 10. Per germline, CDR1 MNHEY and CDR2 SVGAGI. The CDR3 runs to 14 residues. CDR3 residues: CAITQGFGNQPQHF. As DNA, the CDR3 is TGTGCCATCACACAGGGGTTTGGTAATCAGCCCCAGCATTTT.

The V call is TRBV7-8, the J call TRBJ1-3; unclear D gene. Looked up from germline, CDR1 is SGHVS and CDR2 is FQNEAQ. Trimming removed 5 bases from V and 4 bases from J, with 9 bases in between. The CDR3 contains 13 residues. The chain's CDR3 is CASSPRSGNTIYF. CDR3 DNA sequence: TGTGCCAGCAGCCCCCGAAGCGGAAACACCATATATTTT.

The chain has TRBV30 and TRBJ2-3; no reliable D call. The CDR3 covers 14 residues. Germline CDR1 and CDR2: GTSNPN and SVGIG (reference sequence). The V end lost 0 bases, the J end lost 0 bases, and 7 bases lay between the germline ends. This CDR3 is CAWSVDVSTDTQYF. CDR3 in DNA: TGTGCCTGGAGTGTTGACGTTAGCACAGATACGCAGTATTTT. Combining the CDR3 with reference TRBV30 and TRBJ2-3 gives the whole variable domain SQTIHQWPATLVQPVGSPLSLECTVEGTSNPNLYWYRQAAGRGLQLLFYSVGIGQISSEVPQNLSASRPQDRQFILSSKKLLLSDSGFYLCAWSVDVSTDTQYFGPGTRLTVL.

A word on this clone: Other nucleotide sequences in the sample specify the same CDR3. The V gene is TRBV5-1, the J gene TRBJ2-3, with a possible D match to TRBD2 (6 bases). This CDR3 is 14 amino acids long. The germline CDR1 and CDR2 sequences are SGHRS and YFSETQ. Trimming removed 0 bases at V and 2 bases at J, with 7 bases between. In nucleotides, the CDR3 is TGCGCCAGCAGCTTGGGCGGGAACACAGATACGCAGTATTTT. This encodes CASSLGGNTDTQYF.

The CDR3 spells CASSIGQLQNIQYF. The CDR3 nucleotides are TGCGCCAGCAGCATCGGACAGCTGCAAAACATTCAGTACTTC. The chain combines TRBV5-1 with TRBJ2-4; perhaps TRBD1 as D (6 bases). The CDR3 is 14 amino acids. V lost 4 bases and J lost 5, with 13 bases in between. Germline CDR1 reads SGHRS; CDR2 reads YFSETQ.

This rearrangement joins TRBV19 to TRBJ2-5, with a possible D match to TRBD1 (9 bases). This CDR3 comprises 16 residues. The V end lost 8 bases, the J end lost 4 bases, and 23 bases lay between the germline ends. In germline, CDR1 is LNHDA, CDR2 SQIVND (reference sequence). CDR3 region: CASSIGGGQGGETQYF. For the CDR3, the DNA is TGTGCCAGTTCCATCGGGGGGGGACAGGGCGGAGAGACCCAGTACTTC. The complete variable domain, with remaining parts taken from reference TRBV19 and TRBJ2-5, reads DGGITQSPKYLFRKEGQNVTLSCEQNLNHDAMYWYRQDPGQGLRLIYYSQIVNDFQKGDIAEGYSVSREKKESFPLTVTSAQKNPTAFYLCASSIGGGQGGETQYFGPGTRLLVL.

This clone was counted a single time. The V and J genes are TRBV18 and TRBJ2-4; 9 bases fit TRBD2. The length of the CDR3 is 18 residues. Germline lookup yields CDR1 KGHSH and CDR2 LQKENI. J was trimmed by 0 bases and V by 1 base; bases with no gene match: 7. CDR3 region: CASSPLAGAPLAKNIQYF. The CDR3 DNA reads as TGTGCCAGCTCACCACTAGCGGGGGCCCCTCTAGCCAAAAACATTCAGTACTTC.